A selection of T cell receptor beta chains follows, all from one sample in a study of PD-1 blockade in mismatch repair-deficient tumors. The data were produced by immunoSEQ multiplex PCR, yet TCRdb's version contains in-frame clones alone and is incomplete. The sample contains approximately 79,000 clones, about four fifths of which appear only once. This material consisted of peripheral blood, taken 44 weeks after starting pembrolizumab. Receptor source: an adult with mismatch repair-deficient cancer. Each CDR3 is given with its conserved first and last residue. The D gene is left open where the match is weak. Size is stated for part of the rows, as once, few or many counts, or as a class when the clone is expanded.

size	V	J	D	DNA	CDR3
few	TRBV6-1	TRBJ1-5	.	TGTGCCAGCAGTTTCCAAGGGAATCAGCCCCAGCATTTT	CASSFQGNQPQHF
.	TRBV4-3	TRBJ2-3	.	TGCGCCAGCAGCCAAGACGTGGGGCGCGGCACAGATACGCAGTATTTT	CASSQDVGRGTDTQYF
.	TRBV5-1	TRBJ1-5	.	TGCGCCAGCAGCTTGGCGCCAGGGGAGTATCAGCCCCAGCATTTT	CASSLAPGEYQPQHF
.	TRBV12-5	TRBJ1-2	TRBD1	TGTGCTAGTGGACCGGGACAGACCCTCTATGGCTACACCTTC	CASGPGQTLYGYTF
.	TRBV14	TRBJ2-1	.	TGTGCCAGCAGAAGGGGGGGTTACAATGAGCAGTTCTTC	CASRRGGYNEQFF
few	TRBV19	TRBJ2-5	.	TGTGCCAGTAGTATCGGAGGGGGCCTCCGGGAGACCCAGTACTTC	CASSIGGGLRETQYF
once	TRBV10-3	TRBJ1-3	.	TGTGCCATCAGTTATACAGGGCTCTCTGGAAACACCATATATTTT	CAISYTGLSGNTIYF
few	TRBV29-1	TRBJ1-2	.	TGCAGCGTTGATGGGGTCGGTGGCTACACCTTC	CSVDGVGGYTF
.	TRBV11-3	TRBJ2-1	.	TGTGCCAGCAGCTCCGAAGGCGGATTAACTCAGTTCTTC	CASSSEGGLTQFF
few	TRBV4-1	TRBJ2-1	.	TGCGCCAGCAGCCAAGCTTTAGAAAGGGCGTCCAATGAGCAGTTCTTC	CASSQALERASNEQFF
.	TRBV28	TRBJ2-1	.	TGTGCCAGCAGTCGCTCCTACAATGAGCAGTTCTTC	CASSRSYNEQFF
.	TRBV20-1	TRBJ2-7	.	TGCAGTGCCGGCAGGGGCTACGAGCAGTACTTC	CSAGRGYEQYF
.	TRBV11-3	TRBJ2-5	.	TGTGCCAGCAGGATACAAGAGACCCAGTACTTC	CASRIQETQYF
.	TRBV6-5	TRBJ1-5	.	TGTGCCAGCAGTTACTCATCCCGGGGGCGGAATCAGCCCCAGCATTTT	CASSYSSRGRNQPQHF
.	TRBV19	TRBJ1-1	.	TGTGCCAGTAGGGCAGGGTGGATGGACACTGAAGCTTTCTTT	CASRAGWMDTEAFF
.	TRBV19	TRBJ1-1	.	TGTGCCAGTAGTATGGGGCAGACCACTGAAGCTTTCTTT	CASSMGQTTEAFF
.	TRBV7-3	TRBJ2-2	.	TGTGCCAGCAGTCTTCGGGGTGGTCCCGGGGAGCTGTTTTTT	CASSLRGGPGELFF
.	TRBV5-1	TRBJ2-3	.	TGCGCCAGCAGCTTGGTTCAGGGACCCTCGGTAGGCACAGATACGCAGTATTTT	CASSLVQGPSVGTDTQYF
.	TRBV19	TRBJ2-3	TRBD2	TGTGCCAGACGACTAGCGGGAGCAGATACGCAGTATTTT	CARRLAGADTQYF
.	TRBV19	TRBJ2-1	TRBD2	TGTGCCAGTAGTATGGGAGGCCAACCGGGACTAGCGGGAGAGCAGTTCTTC	CASSMGGQPGLAGEQFF
.	TRBV20-1	TRBJ2-7	.	TGCAGTGCTACCAACTACGAGCAGTACTTC	CSATNYEQYF
once	TRBV14	TRBJ2-5	.	TGTGCCAGCAGCCAAGAAGGGAGGGAGACCCAGTACTTC	CASSQEGRETQYF
.	TRBV21-1	TRBJ2-7	.	TGTGCCAGCAGCAAAGTTCAGGGTTACGAGCAGTACTTC	CASSKVQGYEQYF
.	TRBV25-1	TRBJ1-5	TRBD1	TGTGCCAGCAGTGGGGGACAGGCCAATGAGCCCCAGCATTTT	CASSGGQANEPQHF
.	TRBV11-1	TRBJ2-5	TRBD2	TGTGCCAGCAGCACACTTACTAGCGGATATATAGAGACCCAGTACTTC	CASSTLTSGYIETQYF
medium-sized	TRBV9	TRBJ1-2	.	TGTGCCAGCAGCCCCGGGAGTAACTACTATGGCTACACCTTC	CASSPGSNYYGYTF
.	TRBV7-3	TRBJ2-1	TRBD2	TGTGCCAGCAGCTCCTCCCCCGGCGGGAGTGTCAATGAGCAGTTCTTC	CASSSSPGGSVNEQFF
.	TRBV10-1	TRBJ2-7	.	TGCGCCAGCCGAAGACTAGGGAGGAGTGGTCGCTACGAGCAGTACTTC	CASRRLGRSGRYEQYF
.	TRBV19	TRBJ2-5	.	TGTGCCAGTAGTATGGGAGGCGTCGAGGAGACCCAGTACTTC	CASSMGGVEETQYF
.	TRBV9	TRBJ2-3	.	TGTGCCAGCAGCGTAGTGGGTAGCGGAAGCACAGATACGCAGTATTTT	CASSVVGSGSTDTQYF